These T cell receptor beta chains were read from a single sample in a study of T cell responses to AZD1222 COVID-19 vaccine. Produced via immunoSEQ multiplex PCR; TCRdb's table is partial and in-frame only. The sample has roughly 100,000 clones, around nine tenths seen once. This specimen consisted of peripheral blood, obtained on day 0 of AZD1222 vaccination. The receptors stem from an adult in good health. Both conserved end residues are part of each CDR3. D genes are given only for firm matches. The size field is filled for only some rows; it gives once, few, many or a size class.

TRBJ1-5 TRBV2 . . CASSESGQSYQPQHF TGTGCCAGCAGTGAAAGCGGTCAGTCTTATCAGCCCCAGCATTTT
TRBJ1-5 TRBV2 once TRBD1 CASSLTGLSNQPQHF TGTGCCAGCAGCCTGACAGGGTTAAGCAATCAGCCCCAGCATTTT
TRBJ2-1 TRBV5-1 . TRBD1 CASSPGQGTYNEQFF TGCGCCAGCAGCCCGGGACAGGGGACTTACAATGAGCAGTTCTTC
TRBJ2-7 TRBV30 . TRBD1 CAWRRSRTGQGKGEQYF TGTGCCTGGAGGAGGAGTCGGACTGGACAGGGGAAAGGGGAGCAGTACTTC
TRBJ1-4 TRBV9 . . CASSVDQGPNEKLFF TGTGCCAGCAGCGTAGATCAGGGGCCTAATGAAAAACTGTTTTTT
TRBJ2-3 TRBV6-4 few TRBD2 CASSDTGAGGDTQYF TGTGCCAGCAGTGATACTGGAGCGGGGGGAGATACGCAGTATTTT
TRBJ2-3 TRBV5-1 . . CASSLEGGSDTQYF TGCGCCAGCAGCTTGGAGGGGGGTTCTGATACGCAGTATTTT
TRBJ1-6 TRBV10-3 . . CAISIQGAYSPLHF TGTGCCATCTCTATTCAAGGGGCCTATTCACCCCTCCACTTT
TRBJ1-6 TRBV30 . . CAWSALQGRGMSSYNSPLHF TGTGCCTGGAGTGCCCTGCAGGGACGGGGGATGAGCTCCTATAATTCACCCCTCCACTTT
TRBJ2-3 TRBV24-1 . TRBD2 CATSDVAGGPTDTQYF TGTGCCACCAGTGATGTAGCGGGGGGACCCACAGATACGCAGTATTTT
TRBJ1-6 TRBV5-5 . . CASSLVADYNSPLHF TGTGCCAGCAGCTTGGTCGCGGATTATAATTCACCCCTCCACTTT
TRBJ2-2 TRBV7-2 . . CASSLVLGELFF TGTGCCAGCAGCTTGGTACTCGGGGAGCTGTTTTTT
TRBJ1-2 TRBV4-1 . . CASSQAGTNYGYTF TGCGCCAGCAGCCAAGCAGGTACTAACTATGGCTACACCTTC
TRBJ1-5 TRBV5-4 . . CASSLRQGNQPQHF TGTGCCAGCAGCTTGAGACAGGGCAATCAGCCCCAGCATTTT
TRBJ2-4 TRBV5-1 . . CASSLAGSSAKNIQYF TGCGCCAGCAGCTTGGCCGGAAGTTCCGCCAAAAACATTCAGTACTTC
TRBJ1-2 TRBV4-1 . . CASSSPARGGYGYTF TGCGCCAGCAGCTCACCGGCCCGGGGCGGGTATGGCTACACCTTC
TRBJ1-2 TRBV7-3 . . CASSEQGIAEYGYTF TGTGCCAGCAGCGAACAGGGTATAGCGGAGTATGGCTACACCTTC
TRBJ1-2 TRBV7-9 . . CASSLGTDYGYTF TGTGCCAGCAGCTTAGGGACGGACTATGGCTACACCTTC
TRBJ2-7 TRBV1 . . CTSSHPRQGRHEQYF TGCACCAGCAGCCACCCCCGACAGGGGCGGCACGAGCAGTACTTC
TRBJ2-2 TRBV7-3 . . CASSWAPTGELFF TGTGCCAGCAGCTGGGCGCCGACCGGGGAGCTGTTTTTT
TRBJ1-2 TRBV6-5 . . CASSYSGDGYTF TGTGCCAGCAGTTACTCAGGGGATGGCTACACCTTC
TRBJ2-3 TRBV6-4 few . CASSDSGAADTQYF TGTGCCAGCAGTGACTCGGGAGCAGCAGATACGCAGTATTTT
TRBJ1-2 TRBV6-1 . . CASSEQSSGTANYGYTF TGTGCCAGCAGTGAGCAATCCTCAGGGACGGCTAACTATGGCTACACCTTC
TRBJ2-3 TRBV2 once . CASKGLSTDTQYF TGTGCCAGCAAAGGACTTAGCACAGATACGCAGTATTTT
TRBJ1-4 TRBV28 . TRBD1 CASSSGTGPNEKLFF TGTGCCAGCAGTTCCGGGACAGGCCCGAATGAAAAACTGTTTTTT
TRBJ1-2 TRBV30 few . CAWSGADYGYTF TGTGCCTGGAGTGGGGCTGACTATGGCTACACCTTC
TRBJ2-7 TRBV19 . . CASSLLRDGTYEQYF TGTGCCAGTAGCCTATTGCGGGACGGGACCTACGAGCAGTACTTC
TRBJ2-1 TRBV5-6 once . CASSLDSRGPSWNEQFF TGTGCCAGCAGCTTGGACTCCCGGGGACCCTCATGGAATGAGCAGTTCTTC
TRBJ1-2 TRBV7-9 once . CASSSFTGMRGYTF TGTGCCAGCAGCTCATTCACAGGGATGCGTGGCTACACCTTC
TRBJ2-3 TRBV20-1 . TRBD2 CSASSGGGPSTDTQYF TGCAGTGCTAGTTCTGGCGGGGGGCCTAGCACAGATACGCAGTATTTT
TRBJ1-2 TRBV5-6 . TRBD1 CASSWGTGPGSDYGYTF TGTGCCAGCAGCTGGGGGACAGGGCCGGGGTCCGACTATGGCTACACCTTC
TRBJ1-1 TRBV6-5 . . CASSYLAGRMNTEAFF TGTGCCAGCAGTTACCTGGCGGGTAGAATGAACACTGAAGCTTTCTTT
TRBJ2-4 TRBV5-1 . TRBD1 CASSPTYPGTGPGSKNIQYF TGCGCCAGCAGCCCTACCTATCCCGGGACAGGACCGGGCTCCAAAAACATTCAGTACTTC
TRBJ2-7 TRBV19 . . CASSARMAVDEQYF TGTGCCAGTAGTGCCCGAATGGCGGTTGACGAGCAGTACTTC
TRBJ2-1 TRBV7-9 . TRBD2 CASSSLAGGRDEQFF TGTGCCAGCAGCTCCCTAGCGGGGGGGCGAGATGAGCAGTTCTTC
TRBJ1-4 TRBV5-1 . TRBD1 CASSSIPQGAFEKLFF TGCGCCAGCAGCTCGATCCCCCAGGGGGCGTTCGAAAAACTGTTTTTT
TRBJ1-4 TRBV11-2 . . CASSLDAAGTTNEKLFF TGTGCCAGCAGCTTAGATGCGGCGGGGACAACTAATGAAAAACTGTTTTTT
TRBJ1-2 TRBV28 . . CASTTGQKANYGYTF TGTGCCAGCACCACTGGACAGAAAGCTAACTATGGCTACACCTTC
TRBJ1-6 TRBV27 . . CASSLSGAPLHF TGTGCCAGCAGTTTATCGGGGGCACCCCTCCACTTT
TRBJ2-2 TRBV2 . TRBD2 CATTTGGQGTGELFF TGTGCCACCACTACGGGGGGTCAGGGCACCGGGGAGCTGTTTTTT
TRBJ1-1 TRBV2 . . CASSPTRNTEAFF TGTGCCAGCAGTCCTACGAGAAACACTGAAGCTTTCTTT
TRBJ1-2 TRBV27 . TRBD1 CASSGILMEGAIGGYTF TGTGCCAGCAGTGGAATACTAATGGAGGGGGCCATAGGGGGCTACACCTTC
TRBJ1-5 TRBV6-5 . . CASIGQTLMGQPQHF TGTGCCAGCATCGGACAGACCCTTATGGGTCAGCCCCAGCATTTT
TRBJ2-7 TRBV10-3 . TRBD1 CAISDKGQGSSYEQYF TGTGCCATCAGTGACAAGGGACAGGGGAGTTCGTACGAGCAGTACTTC